The 32 T cell receptor beta chains given below trace back to one sample, sequenced in a study of blood T cell repertoires in COVID-19. Clones were sequenced by immunoSEQ multiplex PCR, and TCRdb holds only the in-frame ones, with some missing. In the table there are hundreds of thousands of clones, 75% to 90% of which are singletons. Specimen: peripheral blood. These TCRs come from a man between 35 and 55 years old with acute or convalescent COVID-19.

The gene calls are TRBV29-1 and TRBJ2-1; 8 bases fit TRBD1. Trimming cost V 1 base and J 2 bases; bases outside gene matches: 4. From germline, CDR1 is SQVTM and CDR2 ANQGSEA. The CDR3 is 15 amino acids. This CDR3 is CSVEGWTGPYNEQFF. DNA for the CDR3: TGCAGCGTTGAAGGTTGGACAGGGCCCTACAATGAGCAGTTCTTC.

This clone turned up a few times. The genes are TRBV19 and TRBJ2-3, with 9 bases aligning to TRBD2. The CDR3 has 16 amino acids. V was pared by 6 bases and J by 0 bases, with 7 bases of the junction left unmatched. Germline lookup yields CDR1 LNHDA and CDR2 SQIVND (reference sequence). Here the CDR3 reads CASRTPTSGSTDTQYF. The CDR3 DNA reads as TGTGCCAGTAGGACCCCGACTAGCGGAAGCACAGATACGCAGTATTTT.

This sequence joins TRBV27 and TRBJ1-2; 8 positions agree with TRBD1. Trimming cost V 2 bases and J 13 bases; bases outside gene matches: 9. Germline V gene lookup returns CDR1 MNHEY and CDR2 SMNVEV (reference sequence). The CDR3 extends over 13 amino acids. CDR3 sequence reads: CASSLARGQGSTF. The CDR3 bases are TGTGCCAGCAGTTTAGCTAGAGGACAGGGAAGCACCTTC.

V is TRBV5-4 and J is TRBJ2-1; D may be TRBD2 (6 bases). This CDR3 contains 14 residues. Germline V gene lookup returns CDR1 SGHNT and CDR2 YYREEE (reference sequence). With 4 bases removed from V and 10 bases from J, the gap between germline ends came to 18 bases. The CDR3 DNA reads TGTGCCAGCAGCCCCTCGTCTCTGGGGGGAGAGCAGTTCTTC. Its protein product is CASSPSSLGGEQFF.

V is TRBV28 and J is TRBJ2-4; possibly TRBD1 for D (6 bases). Trimming took 5 bases from V and 0 from J, leaving 17 bases between them. CDR1 and CDR2 (germline): MDHEN, SYDVKM. This CDR3 is built from 17 residues. CDR3 loop: CASSRLGDTLAKNIQYF. CDR3 sequence (DNA): TGTGCCAGCAGTCGCCTGGGGGACACTCTAGCCAAAAACATTCAGTACTTC.

The chain recombines TRBV10-1 with TRBJ2-2, with a tentative D call TRBD1 (6 bases). Trimming stripped 4 bases from V and 7 bases from J, with 10 bases between. The CDR3 spans 13 residues. CDR1 WNHNN and CDR2 SYGVQD come from the germline V gene (reference sequence). As DNA, the CDR3 is TGCGCCAGCAGTGCCAGGGGTGGCGGGGAGCTGTTTTTT. As protein: CASSARGGGELFF.

The chain joins TRBV5-6 to TRBJ2-1; TRBD2 aligns across 9 bases. Germline-derived CDR1 and CDR2 are SGHDT and YYEEEE. The CDR3 runs to 16 residues. V shed 0 bases, J shed 2 bases, and the junction held 3 bases outside the gene matches. The CDR3, as DNA: TGTGCCAGCAGCTTGGGGTCTAGCGGGGCCTACAATGAGCAGTTCTTC. Its translation: CASSLGSSGAYNEQFF.

In its sample, this clone was seen once. J is TRBJ2-7 and V is TRBV21-1; the table's D call, TRBD2, was not checked against the DNA. TRBV21-1 is designated a pseudogene. This CDR3 is built from 14 residues. CDR3 nucleotide sequence: TGTGCCAGCACGTTGGGGAGAGAGCTCTACGAGCAGTACTTC. Amino acid sequence: CASTLGRELYEQYF.

The rearrangement uses TRBV5-1 and TRBJ1-2, with D hard to call. Germline-derived CDR1 and CDR2 are SGHRS and YFSETQ. CDR3 length equals 14 residues. Trimming cost V 2 bases and J 4 bases, with 12 bases left between them. This CDR3 is CASSFHSEPYGYTF. CDR3 coding DNA: TGCGCCAGCAGCTTTCACAGTGAGCCCTATGGCTACACCTTC.

This clone was picked up one time. The rearrangement uses TRBV7-9 and TRBJ2-7; TRBD1 aligns across 7 bases. Losses at the gene ends were 3 bases for V and 1 base for J; bases not matched to a gene: 6. This CDR3 has 15 amino acids. Germline V gene lookup returns CDR1 SEHNR and CDR2 FQNEAQ (reference sequence). CDR3 nucleotide sequence: TGTGCCAGCAGCTTCGATGGACAGGTTTCCTACGAGCAGTACTTC. This sequence encodes CASSFDGQVSYEQYF.

The rearrangement joins TRBV3-1 (or the pseudogene TRBV3-2) to TRBJ1-2, with a weak D call TRBD1 (5 bases). Germline CDR1 is LGHDT and CDR2 is YNNKEL (reference sequence). Trimming pared 4 bases from V and 12 bases from J, leaving 15 bases between. CDR3 length equals 12 residues. CDR3 loop: CASSPRRGEHTF. As DNA, the CDR3 is TGTGCCAGCAGCCCCCGGAGGGGCGAACACACCTTC.

The J gene is TRBJ2-5, the V gene TRBV29-1; TRBD2 might be the D (6 bases). Germline CDR1 is SQVTM and CDR2 is ANQGSEA. Between the trimmed V and J ends, which lost 8 bases and 4 bases, there was a span of 17 bases. This CDR3 comprises 13 residues. Here the CDR3 DNA reads TGCAGCCTCTCCACGGGGGTCCGAGAGACCCAGTACTTC. Amino acid sequence: CSLSTGVRETQYF.

This clone was seen only once. This chain uses TRBV27 with TRBJ1-5; 8 bases match TRBD1. With 5 bases clipped from V and 4 bases from J, the junction kept 7 bases outside the gene matches. Looked up from germline, CDR1 is MNHEY and CDR2 is SMNVEV (reference sequence). This CDR3 has 15 residues. CDR3 DNA: TGTGCCAGCAGTAAGGACAGGGCACCAAATCAGCCCCAGCATTTT. It specifies CASSKDRAPNQPQHF.

V is TRBV7-5 and J is TRBJ2-7; the table's D gene call, TRBD1, was not cross checked with the DNA. TRBV7-5 is an annotated pseudogene. This CDR3 has 14 amino acids. CDR3 bases: TGTGCCAGAAGCTTGGTCCCAGGGATCTACGAGCAGTACTTC. Residues: CARSLVPGIYEQYF.

The rearrangement joins TRBV29-1 to TRBJ1-1, with 7 bases fitting TRBD1. The junction had 2 bases not matched to a gene; V was cut back by 6 bases and J by 1 base. The CDR3 has 12 residues. CDR1 and CDR2 (germline): SQVTM, ANQGSEA. The CDR3 protein is CSVGQPNTEAFF. DNA for the CDR3: TGCAGCGTGGGACAGCCGAACACTGAAGCTTTCTTT.

The chain carries TRBV3-1 (or the pseudogene TRBV3-2) and TRBJ1-2, with a weak D call TRBD1 (5 bases). The CDR3 has 14 residues. Germline lookup yields CDR1 LGHDT and CDR2 YNNKEL (reference sequence). V lost 1 base and J lost 8, with 14 bases in between. Here the CDR3 reads CASSQGVWGDGYTF. CDR3 in DNA: TGTGCCAGCAGCCAAGGGGTATGGGGGGACGGCTACACCTTC.

This clone was recorded at least ten times. The rearrangement joins TRBV12-3 or TRBV12-4 to TRBJ2-1; the D is unclear. The CDR3 has 13 amino acids. Trimming cost V 7 bases and J 7 bases, with 14 bases left between them. DNA for the CDR3: TGTGCCAGCAACGAATTCCCCCGGAATGAGCAGTTCTTC. Translating gives CASNEFPRNEQFF.

The rearrangement joins TRBV28 to TRBJ2-5, with 7 bases lining up with TRBD2. The junction had 4 bases not matched to a gene; V was cut back by 3 bases and J by 0 bases. Germline loops: CDR1 MDHEN, CDR2 SYDVKM. This CDR3 comprises 15 residues. CDR3 amino acids: CASSLPAGNQETQYF. The CDR3 coding sequence is TGTGCCAGCAGTTTGCCAGCGGGAAACCAAGAGACCCAGTACTTC.

V gene TRBV4-1 combines with J gene TRBJ1-1, with unresolved D. The CDR3 totals 15 residues. Per germline, CDR1 MGHRA and CDR2 YSYEKL. V was clipped by 1 base and J by 6 bases, with 15 bases between them. As DNA, the CDR3 is TGCGCCAGCAGCCAAGGTGGGGAGTTTCAGCCTGAAGCTTTCTTT. As protein: CASSQGGEFQPEAFF.

This clone came up once. The gene calls are TRBV19 and TRBJ1-6; 8 nucleotides align to TRBD1. There are 15 residues in the CDR3. V shed 2 bases, J shed 7 bases, and the junction held 4 bases outside the gene matches. Germline CDR1 LNHDA, CDR2 SQIVND (reference sequence). The CDR3 nucleotides read TGTGCCAGTAGTATACCCGGGACAGGAAATTCACCCCTCCACTTT. It encodes CASSIPGTGNSPLHF.

The chain couples TRBV11-1 to TRBJ1-2; a possible D gene is TRBD1 (6 bases). V was cut by 3 bases and J by 4 bases, with 15 bases left in between. Germline CDR1 is SGHAT and CDR2 is FQDESV (reference sequence). The length of the CDR3 is 15 residues. CDR3 residues: CASSFGPGAFYGYTF. The DNA of the CDR3 is TGTGCCAGCAGCTTCGGTCCAGGGGCCTTCTATGGCTACACCTTC. Filled out from reference TRBV11-1 and TRBJ1-2, the complete variable domain reads EAEVAQSPRYKITEKSQAVAFWCDPISGHATLYWYRQILGQGPELLVQFQDESVVDDSQLPKDRFSAERLKGVDSTLKIQPAELGDSAMYLCASSFGPGAFYGYTFGSGTRLTVV.

The rearrangement links TRBV18 to TRBJ2-1, with TRBD2 as a possible D gene (6 bases). CDR3 length equals 14 residues. Germline loops: CDR1 KGHSH, CDR2 LQKENI. V was clipped by 5 bases and J by 0 bases, with 8 bases between them. CDR3 sequence: CASSGGSSYNEQFF. The CDR3 bases are TGTGCCAGCTCAGGGGGGAGCTCCTACAATGAGCAGTTCTTC.

The V gene is TRBV4-2, the J gene TRBJ1-5; TRBD1 is a possible D gene (6 bases). The germline V and J ends were trimmed by 0 bases and 5 bases, with 11 bases remaining between them. Per germline, CDR1 LGHNA and CDR2 YNFKEQ. This CDR3 region has 15 residues. The CDR3, as DNA: TGTGCCAGCAGCCAAGAACAGGGAGAGGATCAGCCCCAGCATTTT. Protein product: CASSQEQGEDQPQHF.

V usage is TRBV6-5 and J usage is TRBJ1-6, with a tentative D call TRBD1 (5 bases). Germline values: CDR1 MNHEY, CDR2 SVGAGI. The ends were cut back, 8 bases at V and 5 bases at J, with 13 bases in the middle. The CDR3 spans 14 residues. This chain's CDR3 is CASRKTEHNSPLHF. The DNA of the CDR3 is TGTGCCAGCCGCAAGACAGAACATAATTCACCCCTCCACTTT.

The chain joins TRBV6-5 to TRBJ2-7; D unclear. Germline-derived CDR1 and CDR2 are MNHEY and SVGAGI. The CDR3 spans 16 residues. V dropped 2 bases and J dropped 0 bases, with 14 bases sitting between them. CDR3 sequence: CASSYGRPPSSYEQYF. CDR3 DNA sequence: TGTGCCAGCAGTTACGGCAGGCCTCCGAGCTCCTACGAGCAGTACTTC.

The V call is TRBV28, the J call TRBJ2-1; 12 nucleotides line up with TRBD1. The CDR3 loop spans 16 amino acids. The junction had 5 bases not matched to a gene; V was cut back by 1 base and J by 7 bases. Germline V gene data show CDR1 as MDHEN and CDR2 as SYDVKM. The CDR3 DNA is TGTGCCAGCAGTTTATCCGGGACAGGGGGCGAAAATGAGCAGTTCTTC. Protein sequence: CASSLSGTGGENEQFF.

The V and J genes are TRBV3-1 (or the pseudogene TRBV3-2) and TRBJ1-5; D remains unclear. Germline loops: CDR1 LGHDT, CDR2 YNNKEL (reference sequence). V was clipped by 0 bases and J by 4 bases, with 13 bases between them. CDR3 size: 16 residues. The CDR3: CASSQDTRAPNQPQHF. The CDR3, as DNA: TGTGCCAGCAGCCAAGATACGAGGGCGCCTAATCAGCCCCAGCATTTT.

The chain recombines TRBV11-2 with TRBJ2-5, with 10 nucleotides matching TRBD2. This CDR3 is 17 amino acids long. Per germline, CDR1 SGHAT and CDR2 FQNNGV. Unmatched junction bases numbered 8, after V lost 4 bases and J lost 0 bases. CDR3 DNA sequence: TGTGCCAGCAGCTCGCGTTTTAGCGGGGGGCACCAAGAGACCCAGTACTTC. Its protein is CASSSRFSGGHQETQYF.

The chain combines TRBV30 with TRBJ2-3; a weak D match, TRBD2 (6 bases). V was cut by 1 base and J by 7 bases, with 12 bases left in between. Germline loops: CDR1 GTSNPN, CDR2 SVGIG (reference sequence). This CDR3 is 13 amino acids long. The CDR3, as DNA: TGTGCCTGGAGTGGTACTAGCTCGTATACGCAGTATTTT. This codes for CAWSGTSSYTQYF. Full variable domain (remainder filled in from reference TRBV30 and TRBJ2-3): SQTIHQWPATLVQPVGSPLSLECTVEGTSNPNLYWYRQAAGRGLQLLFYSVGIGQISSEVPQNLSASRPQDRQFILSSKKLLLSDSGFYLCAWSGTSSYTQYFGPGTRLTVL.

The chain recombines TRBV6-5 with TRBJ1-1; D might be TRBD1 (6 bases). The V gene's germline CDR1 is MNHEY and CDR2 SVGAGI. The germline V and J ends were trimmed by 2 bases and 5 bases, with 12 bases remaining between them. The CDR3 extends over 14 amino acids. Here the CDR3 DNA reads TGTGCCAGCAGTTACAAGGGGGGAGGGACTGAAGCTTTCTTT. It yields the protein CASSYKGGGTEAFF.

This chain joins TRBV19 and TRBJ2-1; the match to TRBD2 covers 7 bases. V gave up 3 bases and J gave up 7 bases; unmatched junction bases: 15. CDR3 size: 17 residues. In germline, CDR1 is LNHDA, CDR2 SQIVND (reference sequence). The CDR3 loop reads CASSIGPRDYLGNEQFF. The CDR3 region has the DNA TGTGCCAGTAGTATCGGTCCCCGGGACTACCTAGGTAATGAGCAGTTCTTC.

The chain links TRBV7-9 to TRBJ1-6; D is undetermined. CDR1 SEHNR and CDR2 FQNEAQ come from the germline V gene (reference sequence). The V and J ends lost 5 bases and 7 bases respectively, with 12 bases between them. The CDR3 extends over 14 amino acids. The CDR3 reads CASSPTTMNSPLHF. The CDR3 nucleotides read TGTGCCAGCAGCCCGACAACGATGAATTCACCCCTCCACTTT.